A selection of T cell receptor beta chains follows, all from one sample in a study of T cell repertoires in cytomegalovirus infection. MiXCR, applied by TCRdb to the reads, yields one record per CDR3 protein. This table has around 25,000 distinct CDR3 sequences, under 20% appearing once. The antigens of these receptors remain unknown. Sequences were derived from CD8+ T cells from cultured PBMCs, sampled from culture after CMV antigen stimulation. The receptors were sampled from a human donor in good health (CMV status not recorded). Some clones in this sample may be carry-over from other donors' samples. Both conserved end residues are part of each CDR3. A D gene is named only where the DNA matches it firmly. The size entry is marked missing in some rows and otherwise reads once, few, many or a size class.

TRBJ1-5	NA	TRBV12-3/TRBV12-4	NA	TGTGCCAGCAGTTTCACGGCCGGCAATCAGCCCCAGCATTTT	CASSFTAGNQPQHF
TRBJ2-7	TRBD1	TRBV19	few	TGTGCCAGTAGCCTTACAGGGGGACCCTACGAGCAGTACTTC	CASSLTGGPYEQYF
TRBJ1-2	TRBD1	TRBV6-5	NA	TGTGCCAGCAGGGGGGGACAGGGATTATACTATGGCTACACCTTC	CASRGGQGLYYGYTF
TRBJ2-1	NA	TRBV7-2	many	TGTGCCAGCAGCTTAGTTGTGGCGGGGGCAGCCTACAATGAGCAGTTCTTC	CASSLVVAGAAYNEQFF
TRBJ1-5	NA	TRBV5-1	NA	TGCGCCAGCAGCTTGGCCTCGGGTAGCAATCAGCCCCAGCATTTT	CASSLASGSNQPQHF
TRBJ2-5	TRBD1	TRBV7-2	NA	TGTGCCAGCACCTCGGACAGGTACCAAGAGACCCAGTACTTC	CASTSDRYQETQYF
TRBJ1-5	NA	TRBV28	NA	TGTGCCAGCAGTCGTGAATATCAGGGGACAAGCAATCAGCCCCAGCATTTT	CASSREYQGTSNQPQHF
TRBJ1-1	NA	TRBV5-6	few	TGTGCCAGCAGCCCTGCGGGCACTGAAGCTTTCTTT	CASSPAGTEAFF
TRBJ1-2	NA	TRBV7-2	many	TGTGCCAGCAGCCCCGATACGACTATAGGCTACACCTTC	CASSPDTTIGYTF
TRBJ2-7	NA	TRBV7-2	NA	TGTGCCAGCAGCTCGCCAAGGAACTACGAGCAGTACTTC	CASSSPRNYEQYF
TRBJ2-1	NA	TRBV4-2	many	TGTGCCAGCAGCAATTACCTTAGGAATGAGCAGTTCTTC	CASSNYLRNEQFF
TRBJ2-1	TRBD2	TRBV19	NA	TGTGCCAGTAGTATAGTTGGGGGAGGGGCCTACAATGAGCAGTTCTTC	CASSIVGGGAYNEQFF
TRBJ1-2	NA	TRBV9	few	TGTGCCAGCAGCCCCCCGGGCCCGGGCTACACCTTC	CASSPPGPGYTF
TRBJ1-2	NA	TRBV25-1	few	TGTGCCAGCAGTGACTCAGGGCACTATGGCTACACCTTC	CASSDSGHYGYTF
TRBJ2-1	TRBD2	TRBV7-2	NA	TGTGCCAGCAGTTACCCGGGAGGCGGCAATGAGCAGTTCTTC	CASSYPGGGNEQFF
TRBJ1-5	TRBD1	TRBV12-3/TRBV12-4	few	TGTGCCAGCAGTTTGGACAGGGGGCGTGATCAGCCCCAGCATTTT	CASSLDRGRDQPQHF
TRBJ2-5	TRBD2	TRBV7-9	many	TGTGCCAGCAGGGGACTAGCGGGAGGAGTGGGAGAGACCCAGTACTTC	CASRGLAGGVGETQYF
TRBJ2-4	NA	TRBV7-2	NA	TGTGCCAGCAGCCCCGTGGTTAAAAACATTCAGTACTTC	CASSPVVKNIQYF
TRBJ1-2	TRBD1	TRBV19	few	TGTGCCACTAACGACAGGGTCGGCTACACCTTC	CATNDRVGYTF
TRBJ2-3	NA	TRBV7-2	NA	TGTGCCAGCAGCTTAGTCACAGGGCATGCGGCCACAGATACGCAGTATTTT	CASSLVTGHAATDTQYF
TRBJ2-1	TRBD1	TRBV4-1	NA	TGCGCCAGCAGCCAACGACAGGGGTACAATGAGCAGTTCTTC	CASSQRQGYNEQFF
TRBJ2-3	NA	TRBV15	many	TGTGCCACCAGCAGAGAAGGGACTTCTAGTTCGCGAGATACGCAGTATTTT	CATSREGTSSSRDTQYF
TRBJ1-1	NA	TRBV6-6	NA	TGTGCCAGCAAAGCCGGGACCTTTGCCGCTGAAGCTTTCTTT	CASKAGTFAAEAFF
TRBJ2-1	TRBD2	TRBV6-5	few	TGTGCCAGCAGGCGGGAGGGCTACAATGAGCAGTTCTTC	CASRREGYNEQFF
TRBJ2-7	NA	TRBV6-6	NA	TGTGCCAGCAGTTACATGGCAGGGCGTATTCACGAGCAGTACTTC	CASSYMAGRIHEQYF
TRBJ2-3	TRBD2	TRBV4-1	NA	TGCGCCAGCAGCCAAGATTCGTTTCCGACTAGCGAGTTATGGGGTACGCAGTATTTT	CASSQDSFPTSELWGTQYF
TRBJ1-2	NA	TRBV10-3	NA	TGTGCCATCAGGGAAGAGACGGGACGCTATGGCTACACCTTC	CAIREETGRYGYTF
TRBJ1-2	TRBD1	TRBV4-3	NA	TGCGCCAGCAGCCAACACAGGGGGAACTATGGCTACACCTTC	CASSQHRGNYGYTF
TRBJ2-7	TRBD1	TRBV2	few	TGTGCCAGCAGTTTGGGACAGGGGAAAGTTAACGAGCAGTACTTC	CASSLGQGKVNEQYF
TRBJ1-2	TRBD1	TRBV27	few	TGTGCCAGCAGTGACAGGGTTGAACCTTTGGACTATGGCTACACCTTC	CASSDRVEPLDYGYTF
TRBJ2-3	NA	TRBV7-2	NA	TGTGCCAGCAGCTTAACAGAGTCAGATACGCAGTATTTT	CASSLTESDTQYF
TRBJ2-3	TRBD2	TRBV27	NA	TGTGCCAGCAGTTTAAGGCTAGCGGGGGCGCAGTATTTT	CASSLRLAGAQYF
TRBJ2-3	NA	TRBV4-1	NA	TGCGCCAGCAGCCATCTAACCACAGATACGCAGTATTTT	CASSHLTTDTQYF
TRBJ1-2	TRBD1	TRBV9	NA	TGTGCCAGCAGCCAGGGGGTGGGATATGGCTACACCTTC	CASSQGVGYGYTF
TRBJ2-7	NA	TRBV7-9	few	TGTGCCAGCAGCTTAGGGACCCAGGACGAGCAGTACTTC	CASSLGTQDEQYF
TRBJ2-2	NA	TRBV7-9	NA	TGTGCCAGCAGCTTCGGGACCGGGGAGCTGTTTTTT	CASSFGTGELFF
TRBJ1-3	NA	TRBV29-1	few	TGCAGCGTTCAGGGCTTGGAGGGTGGAGGAAACACCATATATTTT	CSVQGLEGGGNTIYF
TRBJ2-1	TRBD2	TRBV7-6	NA	TGTGCCAGCAGTCAGCGGGAGGTTGGTGAGCAGTTCTTC	CASSQREVGEQFF
TRBJ1-2	NA	TRBV28	NA	TGTGCCAGCAGTTTTGGGGGCTTGGGTGGCTACACCTTC	CASSFGGLGGYTF